This T cell receptor beta chain was sequenced during a study of T cell responses to AZD1222 COVID-19 vaccine. Pooled together were second doses at about 4 or about 12 weeks. Whole-study findings and limits: CD4 TCRs covered the whole spike, strongest at regions 160-218 and 743-854. Increases in Spike-specific TCR breadth and depth were seen after two AZD1222 doses.

Comments on this clone: The target antigen is unknown.

CDR1 is ENHRY and CDR2 is SYGVKD in the germline V gene. Trimming left V 2 bases short and J 0 bases short, with 5 bases between. The CDR3 is 14 amino acids. Libraries were prepared by immunoSEQ multiplex PCR; TCRdb keeps only in-frame clonotypes and omits some of them. The top ten clones hold around 3% of a sample with approximately 130,000 clones, roughly nine tenths of them seen once. The receptor was isolated from an adult who received the AZD1222 COVID-19 vaccine. The V call is TRBV10-3, the J call TRBJ2-1, with D perhaps TRBD1 or TRBD2 (5 bases each). This specimen was peripheral blood, taken 28 days after the second AZD1222 dose. CDR3 sequence: CAISEGGSYNEQFF. As DNA, the CDR3 is TGTGCCATCAGTGAGGGGGGCTCCTACAATGAGCAGTTCTTC.